This passage covers 19 T cell receptor beta chains from one sample sequenced in a study of Tregs in tolerant kidney transplant recipients. For these TCRs, the target antigens are not known. Sequencing was performed with immunoSEQ multiplex PCR; in TCRdb, only in-frame clones are kept and a portion is missing. The data show approximately 45,000 clones, around 95% seen once. Sequenced material: Tregs from blood cultured with allogeneic cells. Receptors originate from a human donor in good health.

The V call is TRBV5-1, the J call TRBJ2-7; D may correspond to TRBD1 or TRBD2 (6 bases each). Trimming cost V 4 bases and J 3 bases, with 20 bases left between them. Germline V CDR1 and CDR2: SGHRS, YFSETQ. This CDR3 is built from 16 residues. In nucleotides, the CDR3 is TGCGCCAGCAGCGGGGGGAGAGGGACACGAGACTACGAGCAGTACTTC. Translation: CASSGGRGTRDYEQYF.

This chain uses TRBV5-1 with TRBJ2-1; a possible D gene is TRBD2 (6 bases). Trimming removed 0 bases from V and 5 bases from J, with 12 bases in between. CDR1 SGHRS and CDR2 YFSETQ come from the germline V gene. CDR3 length: 15 residues. DNA of the CDR3: TGCGCCAGCAGCTTGGTCCCGCGGGGAAACAATGAGCAGTTCTTC. Translating gives CASSLVPRGNNEQFF. Full variable domain (outside the CDR3, taken from reference TRBV5-1 and TRBJ2-1): KAGVTQTPRYLIKTRGQQVTLSCSPISGHRSVSWYQQTPGQGLQFLFEYFSETQRNKGNFPGRFSGRQFSNSRSEMNVSTLELGDSALYLCASSLVPRGNNEQFFGPGTRLTVL.

This clone appeared once. This rearrangement joins TRBV27 to TRBJ1-5; D uncertain. The germline CDR1 and CDR2 sequences are MNHEY and SMNVEV (reference sequence). With 3 bases removed from V and 3 bases from J, the gap between germline ends came to 3 bases. The CDR3 length is 12 residues. CDR3 nucleotides: TGTGCCAGCAGTTTTCCCAATCAGCCCCAGCATTTT. This gives the protein CASSFPNQPQHF.

CDR3 protein: CSVEARDYGYTF. The CDR3 DNA sequence: TGCAGCGTTGAAGCCAGGGACTATGGCTACACCTTC. This rearrangement joins TRBV29-1 to TRBJ1-2, with a possible D match to TRBD1 (5 bases). Trimming pared 1 base from V and 3 bases from J, leaving 6 bases between. This CDR3 contains 12 residues. Germline lookup yields CDR1 SQVTM and CDR2 ANQGSEA.

The V and J genes are TRBV29-1 and TRBJ2-7; 11 bases are shared with TRBD1. V shed 7 bases, J shed 2 bases, and the junction held 7 bases outside the gene matches. Germline V CDR1 and CDR2: SQVTM, ANQGSEA. The CDR3 consists of 14 residues. The CDR3 nucleotides are TGCAGCGCCCAGGCGGGACAGGGGGCCTACGAGCAGTACTTC. Protein product: CSAQAGQGAYEQYF.

The V and J genes are TRBV7-2 and TRBJ2-7; D gene unclear. The V end was cut by 1 base, the J end by 6 bases, with 7 bases between. Germline loops: CDR1 SGHTA, CDR2 FQGNSA. The CDR3 has 12 amino acids. CDR3 residues: CASSLGVGEQYF. The CDR3 coding sequence is TGTGCCAGCAGCTTAGGGGTAGGCGAGCAGTACTTC.

This sequence joins TRBV9 and TRBJ1-2, with a weak D call TRBD1 (6 bases). The CDR3 runs 16 residues. Germline V gene data show CDR1 as SGDLS and CDR2 as YYNGEE. The germline V and J ends were trimmed by 0 bases and 4 bases, with 16 bases remaining between them. This chain's CDR3 is CASSVGGQVFGYGYTF. Written as DNA, the CDR3 is TGTGCCAGCAGCGTAGGGGGGCAAGTATTTGGCTATGGCTACACCTTC.

V gene TRBV6-6 combines with J gene TRBJ1-5; D uncertain. From germline, CDR1 is MNHNY and CDR2 SVGAGI (reference sequence). V was shortened by 2 bases and J by 2 bases, with 10 bases between the two germline ends. CDR3 size: 15 residues. The CDR3 is CASSYPAVGNQPQHF. DNA for the CDR3: TGTGCCAGCAGTTACCCCGCGGTTGGCAATCAGCCCCAGCATTTT.

This chain connects TRBV5-1 to TRBJ2-1; 12 positions match TRBD1. V lost 0 bases, J lost 6 bases, and 1 base stayed unmatched. The germline CDR1 and CDR2 sequences are SGHRS and YFSETQ. This CDR3 has 15 amino acids. The CDR3 region has the DNA TGCGCCAGCAGCTTGGAGGGACAGGGGGCCAATGAGCAGTTCTTC. Translated, it gives CASSLEGQGANEQFF.

This clone was observed a single time. The chain carries TRBV9 and TRBJ2-1, with D maybe TRBD2 (6 bases). V lost 3 bases to trimming and J lost 7 bases, with 14 bases between them. The CDR3 length is 14 residues. CDR1 is SGDLS and CDR2 is YYNGEE in the germline V gene. The CDR3 protein is CASSGPGLGNEQFF. The CDR3 nucleotides are TGTGCCAGCAGCGGTCCGGGACTCGGGAATGAGCAGTTCTTC.

The genes are TRBV5-1 and TRBJ2-3; no reliable D call. CDR3 length: 16 amino acids. V lost 0 bases to trimming and J lost 1 base, with 12 bases between them. CDR1 SGHRS and CDR2 YFSETQ come from the germline V gene. Here the CDR3 DNA reads TGCGCCAGCAGCTTGGGTGCAGGAGAAGGCACAGATACGCAGTATTTT. The encoded protein is CASSLGAGEGTDTQYF.

V usage is TRBV7-3 and J usage is TRBJ1-1; D is uncertain. Germline CDR1 reads SGHTA; CDR2 reads FQGTGA. This CDR3 has 13 residues. The germline V and J ends were trimmed by 3 bases and 1 base, with 6 bases remaining between them. This CDR3 is CASSLSRNTEAFF. CDR3 bases: TGTGCCAGCAGCTTGAGCCGGAACACTGAAGCTTTCTTT.

The J gene is TRBJ1-2, the V gene TRBV18; no clear D. This CDR3 comprises 14 residues. The V and J ends lost 2 bases and 4 bases respectively, with 11 bases between them. Germline CDR1 is KGHSH and CDR2 is LQKENI. This chain's CDR3 is CASSPGPTPYGYTF. The CDR3 region has the DNA TGTGCCAGCTCACCAGGTCCGACTCCCTATGGCTACACCTTC.

The rearrangement uses TRBV6-6 and TRBJ2-7; D remains unclear. The CDR3 length is 13 residues. V was cut by 6 bases and J by 4 bases, with 13 bases left in between. The germline V gene has CDR1 MNHNY and CDR2 SVGAGI (reference sequence). The DNA for the CDR3 is TGTGCCAGCAGCGAACCCCCCGGTTACGAGCAGTACTTC. This gives the protein CASSEPPGYEQYF.

This clone was picked up a small number of times. The gene calls are TRBV7-9 and TRBJ1-4; no definite D call. The CDR3 covers 13 residues. Trimming pared 4 bases from V and 7 bases from J, leaving 10 bases between. Looked up from germline, CDR1 is SEHNR and CDR2 is FQNEAQ (reference sequence). CDR3 in amino acids: CASSSLGGEKLFF. The CDR3 DNA is TGTGCCAGCAGCTCTCTCGGCGGTGAAAAACTGTTTTTT.

This clone was seen only a few times. The chain carries TRBV7-9 and TRBJ2-1; a weak D match, TRBD2 (5 bases). CDR3 length: 15 amino acids. CDR1 is SEHNR, CDR2 FQNEAQ, per germline (reference sequence). Deletions cut 6 bases from V and 7 bases from J, with 19 bases between. For the CDR3, the DNA is TGTGCCAGCAGACGTGGGGAGTTCGTAAGGAATGAGCAGTTCTTC. Amino acids: CASRRGEFVRNEQFF.

The rearrangement uses TRBV18 and TRBJ2-2; 7 bases line up with TRBD1. Trimming at V came to 8 bases and at J to 0 bases, leaving 12 bases not matched to a gene. CDR1 is KGHSH, CDR2 LQKENI, per germline. This CDR3 spans 17 amino acids. The CDR3 DNA follows: TGTGCCAGCCCCCACCCCGGGACAGCCGCGAACACCGGGGAGCTGTTTTTT. Translating gives CASPHPGTAANTGELFF.

V usage is TRBV4-2 and J usage is TRBJ2-1; D is uncertain. The germline V and J ends were trimmed by 0 bases and 0 bases, with 9 bases remaining between them. Germline lookup yields CDR1 LGHNA and CDR2 YNFKEQ. This CDR3 spans 16 amino acids. The CDR3 loop is CASSQDKATSYNEQFF. CDR3 sequence (DNA): TGTGCCAGCAGCCAAGATAAAGCTACCTCCTACAATGAGCAGTTCTTC.

The V and J genes are TRBV5-1 and TRBJ1-2; D may be TRBD1 (6 bases). This CDR3 contains 13 residues. Germline V CDR1 and CDR2: SGHRS, YFSETQ. V was shortened by 0 bases and J by 6 bases, with 9 bases between the two germline ends. Here the CDR3 reads CASSLVQGHGYTF. The CDR3 bases are TGCGCCAGCAGCTTGGTACAGGGCCATGGCTACACCTTC. Supplemented by reference TRBV5-1 and TRBJ1-2, the full variable domain reads KAGVTQTPRYLIKTRGQQVTLSCSPISGHRSVSWYQQTPGQGLQFLFEYFSETQRNKGNFPGRFSGRQFSNSRSEMNVSTLELGDSALYLCASSLVQGHGYTFGSGTRLTVV.